These 8 T cell receptor beta chains were sequenced from one sample in a study of T-cell memory formation after mild COVID-19. TCRdb re-called the 5' RACE reads with MiXCR, one entry per CDR3 protein. The data hold around 250,000 distinct CDR3 sequences, with 8% to 10% observed a single time. The sequenced sample consisted of PBMCs or a T cell subset sorted from them (not recorded which). Source of these receptors: a man aged 18 to 30 who had mild COVID-19 (a few samples of this study predate the infection). Cell type and time point are not known.

This clonotype was seen a few times. The rearrangement links TRBV5-1 to TRBJ2-1; TRBD1 matches 11 bases. The V and J ends lost 3 bases and 5 bases, in that order; junction bases with no gene match: 4. Germline CDR1 SGHRS, CDR2 YFSETQ. The CDR3 loop spans 15 amino acids. The CDR3 bases are TGCGCCAGCAGCTACGTGGACAGGGGGCACAATGAGCAGTTCTTC. Its translation: CASSYVDRGHNEQFF.

There are a few counts of this clonotype. The chain combines TRBV12-3 or TRBV12-4 with TRBJ2-7; D ambiguous. This CDR3 is built from 10 residues. Trimming cost V 7 bases and J 4 bases, with 5 bases left between them. The chain's CDR3 is CASKGYEQYF. For the CDR3, the DNA is TGTGCCAGCAAGGGATACGAGCAGTACTTC.

The chain recombines TRBV9 with TRBJ2-3, with 12 bases identical to TRBD2. V was clipped by 2 bases and J by 9 bases; unmatched bases: 13. The CDR3 runs 17 residues. The germline V gene has CDR1 SGDLS and CDR2 YYNGEE. CDR3 sequence reads: CASSVLAGGPSEPTQYF. In DNA, the CDR3 is TGTGCCAGCAGCGTTCTAGCGGGGGGGCCGTCAGAGCCGACGCAGTATTTT.

The chain carries TRBV6-6 and TRBJ1-5; D is unclear. This CDR3 comprises 15 residues. Per the germline V gene, CDR1 is MNHNY and CDR2 is SVGAGI (reference sequence). V was shortened by 2 bases and J by 0 bases, with 8 bases between the two germline ends. CDR3 DNA sequence: TGTGCCAGCAGTTACAGGTCGTATAGCAATCAGCCCCAGCATTTT. Amino acid sequence: CASSYRSYSNQPQHF.

V and J are TRBV5-1 and TRBJ1-1; 9 bases agree with TRBD1. The CDR3 length is 12 residues. With 0 bases clipped from V and 9 bases from J, the junction kept 0 bases outside the gene matches. Germline values: CDR1 SGHRS, CDR2 YFSETQ. The CDR3 reads CASSLDRGQAFF. The CDR3 bases are TGCGCCAGCAGCTTGGACAGGGGGCAAGCTTTCTTT.

The genes are TRBV7-9 and TRBJ2-3, with 14 bases matching TRBD2. CDR3 length equals 18 residues. Per germline, CDR1 SEHNR and CDR2 FQNEAQ (reference sequence). V shed 5 bases and J 0 bases; nucleotides not matched to a gene: 7. The DNA of the CDR3 is TGTGCCAGCAGCCGGGTGGGACTAGCGGGGGCGAGCACAGATACGCAGTATTTT. Residues: CASSRVGLAGASTDTQYF. Filled out from reference TRBV7-9 and TRBJ2-3, the complete variable domain reads DTGVSQNPRHKITKRGQNVTFRCDPISEHNRLYWYRQTLGQGPEFLTYFQNEAQLEKSRLLSDRFSAERPKGSFSTLEIQRTEQGDSAMYLCASSRVGLAGASTDTQYFGPGTRLTVL.

This clonotype has more than one count but fewer than ten. This chain joins TRBV6-5 and TRBJ2-5, with TRBD1 identical over 11 bases. With V trimmed by 5 bases and J by 4 bases, 3 bases remained unmatched. CDR3 length: 14 residues. The V gene's germline CDR1 is MNHEY and CDR2 SVGAGI. CDR3: CASSRTGGAETQYF. The CDR3 DNA is TGTGCCAGCAGTAGGACAGGGGGCGCAGAGACCCAGTACTTC.

The chain recombines TRBV4-2 with TRBJ1-4; D not resolved. This CDR3 is built from 17 residues. Germline-derived CDR1 and CDR2 are LGHNA and YNFKEQ. V was cut by 4 bases and J by 0 bases, with 15 bases left in between. The CDR3 nucleotides are TGTGCCAGCAGCCCCCAGTCACCGACTGCAACTAATGAAAAACTGTTTTTT. Amino acid sequence: CASSPQSPTATNEKLFF.